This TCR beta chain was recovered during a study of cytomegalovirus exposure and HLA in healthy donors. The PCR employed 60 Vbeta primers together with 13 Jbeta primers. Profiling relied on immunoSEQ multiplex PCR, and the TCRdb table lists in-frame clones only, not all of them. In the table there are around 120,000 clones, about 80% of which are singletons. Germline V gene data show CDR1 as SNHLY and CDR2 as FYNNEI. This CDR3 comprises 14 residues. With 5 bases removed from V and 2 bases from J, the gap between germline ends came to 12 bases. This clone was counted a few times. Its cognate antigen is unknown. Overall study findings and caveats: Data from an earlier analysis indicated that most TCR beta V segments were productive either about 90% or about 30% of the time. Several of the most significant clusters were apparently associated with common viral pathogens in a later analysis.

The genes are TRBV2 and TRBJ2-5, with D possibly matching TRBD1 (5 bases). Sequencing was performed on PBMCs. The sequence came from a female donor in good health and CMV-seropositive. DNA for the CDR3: TGTGCCAGCAGTCCAGGGTTGAGACAAGAGACCCAGTACTTC. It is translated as CASSPGLRQETQYF. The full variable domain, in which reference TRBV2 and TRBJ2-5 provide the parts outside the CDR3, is EPEVTQTPSHQVTQMGQEVILRCVPISNHLYFYWYRQILGQKVEFLVSFYNNEISEKSEIFDDQFSVERPDGSNFTLKIRSTKLEDSAMYFCASSPGLRQETQYFGPGTRLLVL.